This entry features one T cell receptor beta chain sequence. The sample comes from a study of cytomegalovirus exposure and HLA in healthy donors. PCR primers comprised 60 Vbeta and 13 Jbeta primers. Sequencing used immunoSEQ multiplex PCR; TCRdb keeps in-frame clones, though not all of them. The table lists over 110,000 clones, roughly 74% of them singletons. Looked up from germline, CDR1 is MNHNS and CDR2 is SASEGT. This CDR3 region has 15 residues. Trimming took 3 bases from V and 4 from J; bases not matched to a gene: 7. This receptor was taken from a woman aged 40 to 50 in good health and CMV-seropositive. The V gene is TRBV6-1, the J gene TRBJ2-5, with 8 positions matching TRBD1. Specimen: PBMCs. CDR3 loop: CASSDWGTGGETQYF. The CDR3 DNA is TGTGCCAGCAGTGACTGGGGGACAGGCGGAGAGACCCAGTACTTC.